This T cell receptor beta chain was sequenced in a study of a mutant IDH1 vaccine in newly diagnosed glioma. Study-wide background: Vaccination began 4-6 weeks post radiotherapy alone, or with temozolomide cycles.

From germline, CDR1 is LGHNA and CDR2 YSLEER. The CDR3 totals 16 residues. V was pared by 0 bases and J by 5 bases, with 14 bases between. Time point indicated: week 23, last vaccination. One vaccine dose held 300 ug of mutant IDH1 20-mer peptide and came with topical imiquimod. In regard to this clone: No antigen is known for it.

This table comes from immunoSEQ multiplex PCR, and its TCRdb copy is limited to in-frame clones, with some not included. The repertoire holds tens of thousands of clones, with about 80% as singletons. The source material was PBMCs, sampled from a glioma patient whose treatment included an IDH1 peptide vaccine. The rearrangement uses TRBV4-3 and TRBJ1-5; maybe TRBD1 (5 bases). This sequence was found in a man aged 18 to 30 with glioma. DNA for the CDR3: TGCGCCAGCAGCCAAGATGTGAGACAGATTCATCAGCCCCAGCATTTT. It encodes CASSQDVRQIHQPQHF.